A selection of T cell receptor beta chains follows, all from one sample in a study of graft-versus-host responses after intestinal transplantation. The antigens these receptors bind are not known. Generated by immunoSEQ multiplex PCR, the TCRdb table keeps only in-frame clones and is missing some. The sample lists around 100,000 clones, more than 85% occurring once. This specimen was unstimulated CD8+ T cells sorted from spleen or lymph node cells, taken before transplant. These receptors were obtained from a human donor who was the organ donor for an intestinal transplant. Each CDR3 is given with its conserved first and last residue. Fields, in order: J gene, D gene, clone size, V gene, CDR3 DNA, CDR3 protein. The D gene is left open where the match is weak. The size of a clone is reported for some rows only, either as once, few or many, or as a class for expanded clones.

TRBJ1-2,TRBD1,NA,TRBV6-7,TGTGCCAGCACGGACAGGGGAGCTATTAACTATGGCTACACCTTC,CASTDRGAINYGYTF
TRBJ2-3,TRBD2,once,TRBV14,TGTGCCAGCAGCCAAGTTTTTAGCGGGAGCCTTGGCGATACGCAGTATTTT,CASSQVFSGSLGDTQYF
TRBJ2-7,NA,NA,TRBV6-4,TGTGCCAGCAGTGTGCCAGGGAAGAACGAGCAGTACTTC,CASSVPGKNEQYF
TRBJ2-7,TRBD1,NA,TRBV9,TGTGCCAGCAGCGTAGGGACAGGGAGGGAGCAGTACTTC,CASSVGTGREQYF
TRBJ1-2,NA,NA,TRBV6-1,TGTGCCAGCAGTGAACCAGACCTTTACTATGGCTACACCTTC,CASSEPDLYYGYTF
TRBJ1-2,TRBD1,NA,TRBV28,TGTGCCAGCAATCGGCTAAAAATTAGGACAGGGTCGGACTATGGCTACACCTTC,CASNRLKIRTGSDYGYTF
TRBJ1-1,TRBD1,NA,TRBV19,TGTGCCAGTAGTACCGGGACAGGGCTGGGCACTGAAGCTTTCTTT,CASSTGTGLGTEAFF
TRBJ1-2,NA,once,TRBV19,TGTGCCAGTGCCCAGGGGTCCCTCTATGGCTACACCTTC,CASAQGSLYGYTF
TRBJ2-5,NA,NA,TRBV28,TGTGCCAGCAACCGTTGGGGGGAACAAGAGACCCAGTACTTC,CASNRWGEQETQYF
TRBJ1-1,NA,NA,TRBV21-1,TGTGCCAGCAGCCAAAGAGGGTGGGCTTTCTTT,CASSQRGWAFF
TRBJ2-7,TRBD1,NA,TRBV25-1,TGTGCCAGCAGGGCCGGGACAGGTCCCTACGAGCAGTACTTC,CASRAGTGPYEQYF
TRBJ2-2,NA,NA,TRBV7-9,TGTGCCAGCAGCTTAGAGGAGAGGGTTGGCAACACCGGGGAGCTGTTTTTT,CASSLEERVGNTGELFF
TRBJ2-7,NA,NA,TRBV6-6,TGTGCCAGCAGTTACGGCCACGGAGTTTACGAGCAGTACTTC,CASSYGHGVYEQYF
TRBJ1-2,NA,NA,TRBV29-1,TGCAGCGTTGAAAAAGCCGGTAACTATGGCTACACCTTC,CSVEKAGNYGYTF
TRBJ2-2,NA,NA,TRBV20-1,TGCAGTGCTCGGGGAGCCGGGGAGCTGTTTTTT,CSARGAGELFF
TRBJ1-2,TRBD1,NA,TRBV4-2,TGTGCCAGCAGCGAAGGGACAGGGTATGGCTACACCTTC,CASSEGTGYGYTF
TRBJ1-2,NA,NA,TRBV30,TGTGCCTGGAGTGTAGGCTTGGGGGCGGCGGAGGGCTACACCTTC,CAWSVGLGAAEGYTF
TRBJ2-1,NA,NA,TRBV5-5,TGTGCCAGCAGTTTCAATAATGAGCAGTTCTTC,CASSFNNEQFF
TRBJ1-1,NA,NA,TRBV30,TGTGCCTGGAGTGTCACTAGGAACACTGAAGCTTTCTTT,CAWSVTRNTEAFF
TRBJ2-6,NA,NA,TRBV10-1,TGCGCCAGCCGTACATCCTACTCTGGGGCCAACGTCCTGACTTTC,CASRTSYSGANVLTF
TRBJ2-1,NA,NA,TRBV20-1,TGCAGTGCAACTAGCAATGAGCAGTTCTTC,CSATSNEQFF
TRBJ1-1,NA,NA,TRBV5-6,TGTGCCAGCAGCTCCAGGGGTACTGAAGCTTTCTTT,CASSSRGTEAFF
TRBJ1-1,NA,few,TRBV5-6,TGTGCCAGCAGCTTGACAGGGAACACTGAAGCTTTCTTT,CASSLTGNTEAFF
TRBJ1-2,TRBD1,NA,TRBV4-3,TGCGCCAGCAGTTCAGGGACAGGGTCTAACTATGGCTACACCTTC,CASSSGTGSNYGYTF
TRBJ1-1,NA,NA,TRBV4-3,TGCGCCAGCAGCCAAGATGGAGTCACTGAAGCTTTCTTT,CASSQDGVTEAFF
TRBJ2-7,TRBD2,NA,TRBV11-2,TGTGCCAGCAGCGGGGGACTAGTTCCCTACGAGCAGTACTTC,CASSGGLVPYEQYF
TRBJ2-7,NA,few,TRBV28,TGTGCCAGCAGTTCCTCAGACAGTACCTACGAGCAGTACTTC,CASSSSDSTYEQYF
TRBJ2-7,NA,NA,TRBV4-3,TGCGCCAGCAGCCATGATAGGGGGTCCGAGCAGTACTTC,CASSHDRGSEQYF
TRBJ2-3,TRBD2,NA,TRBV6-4,TGTGCCAGCAGTGACGGGCTAGCGGGAGGGCGAGATACGCAGTATTTT,CASSDGLAGGRDTQYF
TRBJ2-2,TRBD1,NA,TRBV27,TGTGCCAGCAGTTCTTGGGACTTGACAGGGGGCCCCGGGGAGCTGTTTTTT,CASSSWDLTGGPGELFF
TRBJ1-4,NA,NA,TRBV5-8,TGTGCCAGCAGCCAATCTCATAGTAATGAAAAACTGTTTTTT,CASSQSHSNEKLFF
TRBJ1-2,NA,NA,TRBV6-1,TGTGCCAGCAGTGAATACTCGGACACCCATAACTATGGCTACACCTTC,CASSEYSDTHNYGYTF
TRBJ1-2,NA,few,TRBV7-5,TGTGCCAGAAGCTTAGAGGGACAGGTGGAGAACTATGGCTACACCTTC,CARSLEGQVENYGYTF
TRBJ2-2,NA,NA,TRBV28,TGTGCCAGCAGCCTGTCGGCCGGGGAGCTGTTTTTT,CASSLSAGELFF
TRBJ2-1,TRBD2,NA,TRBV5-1,TGCGCCAGCAGCTTTTGGGGAATACCAGCGGGAGGTGCCGACAATGAGCAGTTCTTC,CASSFWGIPAGGADNEQFF
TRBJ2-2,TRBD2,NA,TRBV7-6,TGTGCCAGCAGCGAATCTAGCGGCCAATACACCGGGGAGCTGTTTTTT,CASSESSGQYTGELFF
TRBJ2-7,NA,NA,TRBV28,TGTGCCAGCAGCCCCCACTACGAGCAGTACTTC,CASSPHYEQYF
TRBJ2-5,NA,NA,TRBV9,TGTGCCAGCAGCGGAGGGACGGCGCAAGAGACCCAGTACTTC,CASSGGTAQETQYF
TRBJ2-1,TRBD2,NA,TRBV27,TGTGCCAGCAGTTTTCAGGGCGGGAGAGGTTACGAGCAGTTCTTC,CASSFQGGRGYEQFF
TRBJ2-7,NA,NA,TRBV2,TGTGCCAGCAGTAGACTGGGACGGACGACCTACGAGCAGTACTTC,CASSRLGRTTYEQYF
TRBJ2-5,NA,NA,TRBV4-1,TGCGCCAGCAGCCAAGTCCCCGGACAGCAAGAGACCCAGTACTTC,CASSQVPGQQETQYF
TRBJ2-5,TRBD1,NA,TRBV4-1,TGCGCCAGCAGCCGGGTAACGGGACAGCCTCAAGAGACCCAGTACTTC,CASSRVTGQPQETQYF
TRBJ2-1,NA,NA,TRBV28,TGTGCCAGCAGTTTTCGGCAGGGCGTGGGTGAGCAGTTCTTC,CASSFRQGVGEQFF
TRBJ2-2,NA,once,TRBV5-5,TGTGCCAGCAGTTATCCCGGGAGCGGGGAGCTGTTTTTT,CASSYPGSGELFF